This T cell receptor (beta chain) was obtained from a study of T cell responses to AZD1222 COVID-19 vaccine. Findings and caveats of the study: Just five or six AZD1222 recipients tested seropositive at baseline. CD4 TCRs covered the whole spike, strongest at regions 160-218 and 743-854. White British donors predominated, females outnumbered males, and clonal diversity was possibly underestimated.

Concerning this clone: Its specificity is not known.

Trimming cost V 2 bases and J 3 bases, with 4 bases left between them. CDR1 is KGHSH and CDR2 is LQKENI in the germline V gene. The CDR3 spans 12 residues. Produced via immunoSEQ multiplex PCR; TCRdb's table is partial and in-frame only. The sample consists of fewer than 150,000 clones, about 93% of them appearing once. Second-dose intervals near 4 or 12 weeks were combined. The chain couples TRBV18 to TRBJ1-1; no firm D call. The sequence derives from an adult who received the AZD1222 COVID-19 vaccine. The sample here was peripheral blood, taken 28 days after the second AZD1222 dose. CDR3 sequence (DNA): TGTGCCAGCTCACCAGGGGACACTGAAGCTTTCTTT. This sequence encodes CASSPGDTEAFF.